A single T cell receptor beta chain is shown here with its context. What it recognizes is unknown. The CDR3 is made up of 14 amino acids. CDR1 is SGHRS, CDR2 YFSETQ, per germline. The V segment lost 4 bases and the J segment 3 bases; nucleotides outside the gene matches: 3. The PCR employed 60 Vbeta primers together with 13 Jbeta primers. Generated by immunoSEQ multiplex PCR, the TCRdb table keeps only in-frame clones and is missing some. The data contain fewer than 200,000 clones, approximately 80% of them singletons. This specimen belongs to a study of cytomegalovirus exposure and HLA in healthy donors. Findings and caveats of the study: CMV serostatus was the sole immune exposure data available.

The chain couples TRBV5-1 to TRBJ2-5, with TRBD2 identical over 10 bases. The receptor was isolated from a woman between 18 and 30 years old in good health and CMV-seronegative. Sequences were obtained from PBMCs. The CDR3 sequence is CASSRGLAEETQYF. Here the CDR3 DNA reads TGCGCCAGCAGCCGCGGACTAGCGGAAGAGACCCAGTACTTC. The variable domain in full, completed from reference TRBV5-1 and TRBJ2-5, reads KAGVTQTPRYLIKTRGQQVTLSCSPISGHRSVSWYQQTPGQGLQFLFEYFSETQRNKGNFPGRFSGRQFSNSRSEMNVSTLELGDSALYLCASSRGLAEETQYFGPGTRLLVL.